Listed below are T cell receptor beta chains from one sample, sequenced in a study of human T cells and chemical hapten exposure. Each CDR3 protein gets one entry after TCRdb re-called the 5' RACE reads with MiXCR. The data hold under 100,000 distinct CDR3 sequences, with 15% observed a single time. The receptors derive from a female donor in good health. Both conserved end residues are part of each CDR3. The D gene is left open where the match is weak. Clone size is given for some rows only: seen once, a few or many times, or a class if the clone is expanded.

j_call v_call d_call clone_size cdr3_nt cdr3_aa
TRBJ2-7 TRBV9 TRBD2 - TGTGCCAGCAGCGTAGGTGGTAGCGGGACCCCCTACGAGCAGTACTTC CASSVGGSGTPYEQYF
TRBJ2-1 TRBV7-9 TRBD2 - TGTGCCAGCAGCGCCACTCTAGCGGGGGGCCCTAATGAGCAGTTCTTC CASSATLAGGPNEQFF
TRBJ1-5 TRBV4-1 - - TGCGCCAGCAGCCAAGGGCGAAATCAGCCCCAGCATTTT CASSQGRNQPQHF
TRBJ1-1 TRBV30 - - TGTGCCTGGGGGGTCTACACTGAAGCTTTCTTT CAWGVYTEAFF
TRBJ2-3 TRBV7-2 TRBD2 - TGTGCCAGCAGCTTAGTGTCTAGCGGGGGGACAGATACGCAGTATTTT CASSLVSSGGTDTQYF
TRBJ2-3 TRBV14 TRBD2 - TGTGCCAGCAGCCAAGGTCCCTTCAGGACGGGAGGCGTCACAGATACGCAGTATTTT CASSQGPFRTGGVTDTQYF
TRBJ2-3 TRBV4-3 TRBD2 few TGCGCCAGCAGCCAAGGATTGACTAGCGGGGGCACAGATACGCAGTATTTT CASSQGLTSGGTDTQYF
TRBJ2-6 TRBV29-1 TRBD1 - TGCAGCGTTGGGGACAGCCCTTACTCTGGGGCCAACGTCCTGACTTTC CSVGDSPYSGANVLTF
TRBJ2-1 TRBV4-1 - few TGCGCCAGCAGCCTAAACGTAGACCGAATACATGAGCAGTTCTTC CASSLNVDRIHEQFF
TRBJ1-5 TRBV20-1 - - TGCAGTGCTAGAGTTGGACAGACTTCCAATCAGCCCCAGCATTTT CSARVGQTSNQPQHF
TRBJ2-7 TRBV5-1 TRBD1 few TGCGCCAGCAGCTTAGGACAGGGGGTTGGCGCCTACGAGCAGTACTTC CASSLGQGVGAYEQYF
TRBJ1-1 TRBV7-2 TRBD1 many TGTGCCAGCAGCTCCCTACAGGGGGTTACTGAAGCTTTCTTT CASSSLQGVTEAFF
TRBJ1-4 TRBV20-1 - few TGCAGTGTAACAGACTGGGGTAATGAAAAACTGTTTTTT CSVTDWGNEKLFF
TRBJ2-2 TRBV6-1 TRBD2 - TGTGCCAGCAGTGAGACTAGCGGGGGGTACGAGGAGCTGTTTTTT CASSETSGGYEELFF
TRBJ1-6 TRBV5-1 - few TGCGCCAGCAGCTTGGAAATGGGTTCACCCCTCCACTTT CASSLEMGSPLHF
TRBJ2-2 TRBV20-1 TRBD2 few TGCAGTGCTATATCGGGACTAGCGGGATCCGGGGAGCTGTTTTTT CSAISGLAGSGELFF
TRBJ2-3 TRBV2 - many TGTGCCAGCAGTGAAACAGGCGGCACAGATACGCAGTATTTT CASSETGGTDTQYF
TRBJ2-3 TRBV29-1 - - TGCAGCGTTGGGAGAGGGAAGGGACAAGATACGCAGTATTTT CSVGRGKGQDTQYF
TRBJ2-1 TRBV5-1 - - TGCGCCAGCAGCTTGCAGCAAGAGCAGTTCTTC CASSLQQEQFF
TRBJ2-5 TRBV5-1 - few TGCGCCAGCAGCTTGAATAGGGGTGGGAGCCAAGAGACCCAGTACTTC CASSLNRGGSQETQYF
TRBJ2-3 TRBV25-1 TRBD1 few TGTGCCAGCAGTGGACAGGGGGGTATAGATACGCAGTATTTT CASSGQGGIDTQYF
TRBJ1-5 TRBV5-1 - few TGCGCCAGCAGCTTGGATGGCAGGGCGTGGAATCAGCCCCAGCATTTT CASSLDGRAWNQPQHF
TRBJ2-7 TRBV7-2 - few TGTGCCAGCAGCTTAGAAGGTAATTACGAGCAGTACTTC CASSLEGNYEQYF
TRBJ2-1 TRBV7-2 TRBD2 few TGTGCCAGCAGCAATCCGGGACTAGCGGCCAATGAGCAGTTCTTC CASSNPGLAANEQFF
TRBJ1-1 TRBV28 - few TGTGCCAGCAGTCACCAGGGATCGAACACTGAAGCTTTCTTT CASSHQGSNTEAFF
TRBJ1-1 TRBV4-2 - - TGTGCCAGCAGCCAAGAAGGGGGATTGAACACTGAAGCTTTCTTT CASSQEGGLNTEAFF
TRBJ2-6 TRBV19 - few TGTGCCAGTAGTATCCTGGGGGGCACGATCGACGTCCTGACTTTC CASSILGGTIDVLTF
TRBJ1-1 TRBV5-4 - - TGTGCCAGCAGCCATAGGGGTGCGAACACTGAAGCTTTCTTT CASSHRGANTEAFF
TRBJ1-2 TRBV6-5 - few TGTGCCAGCAGCTCTTGGACGGCTAACTATGGCTACACCTTC CASSSWTANYGYTF
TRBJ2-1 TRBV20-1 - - TGCAGTGGTCGGAGTCCCGTTGTTGGTGAGCAGTTCTTC CSGRSPVVGEQFF
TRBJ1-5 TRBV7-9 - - TGTGCCAGCAGCCCTGACAGTAGCAATCAGCCCCAGCATTTT CASSPDSSNQPQHF
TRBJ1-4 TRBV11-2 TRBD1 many TGTGCCAGCAGCTTATATGCAGGACAGGCTTTTTTT CASSLYAGQAFF
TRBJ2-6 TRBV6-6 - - TGTGCCAGCAGTTCGTTTCTCTCTGGGGCCAACGTCCTGACTTTC CASSSFLSGANVLTF
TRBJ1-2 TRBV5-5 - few TGTGCCAGCAGCTTTCAGGGATCCAACTATGGCTACACCTTC CASSFQGSNYGYTF
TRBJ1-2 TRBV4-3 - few TGCGCCAGCAGCCAAGATTTATCAGCTAACTATGGCTACACCTTC CASSQDLSANYGYTF
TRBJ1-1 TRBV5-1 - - TGCGCCAGCAGCTCGGGTAGCGTCACTTACACTGAAGCTTTCTTT CASSSGSVTYTEAFF
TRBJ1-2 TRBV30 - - TGTGCCTGGACTCTGAGAGGTTTGCCGAGGGGCTACACCTTC CAWTLRGLPRGYTF
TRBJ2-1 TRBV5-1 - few TGCGCCAGCAGCTTAGGTGGGCTCAATGAGCAGTTCTTC CASSLGGLNEQFF
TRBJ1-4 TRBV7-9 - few TGTGCCAGCAGCCCAGGGATTGCAACTAATGAAAAACTGTTTTTT CASSPGIATNEKLFF
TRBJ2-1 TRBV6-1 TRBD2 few TGTGCCAGCAGTGCTATGGGCGGGGGGAGGGCCAATGAGCAGTTCTTC CASSAMGGGRANEQFF
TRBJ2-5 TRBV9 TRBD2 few TGTGCCAGCAGCCCCCAGGTGGGGGGAGGGGAGACCCAGTACTTC CASSPQVGGGETQYF
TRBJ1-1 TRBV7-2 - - TGTGCCAGCAGCTTAGTGTCGGGGGCTGGTCTGGCCACTGAAGCTTTCTTT CASSLVSGAGLATEAFF
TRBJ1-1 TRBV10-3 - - TGTGCCATCAGTGGAGGCAGAGAGAACACTGAAGCTTTCTTT CAISGGRENTEAFF
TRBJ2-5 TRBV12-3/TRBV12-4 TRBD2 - TGTGCCAGCAGTTTGATTCTTCGGGTCCGCCTAGCGGGCTACCAAGAGACCCAGTACTTC CASSLILRVRLAGYQETQYF
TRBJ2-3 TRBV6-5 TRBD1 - TGTGCCAGCAGGACCGGACAGGGTCCATCAGTTACGCAGTATTTT CASRTGQGPSVTQYF
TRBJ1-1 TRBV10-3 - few TGTGCCATCAGCCCCGACAGATACACTGAAGCTTTCTTT CAISPDRYTEAFF
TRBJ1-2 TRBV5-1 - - TGCGCCAGCAGCTTTGGACTCCCCGATGGCTACACCTTC CASSFGLPDGYTF
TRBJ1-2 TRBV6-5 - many TGTGCCAGCAGTTACTCGGACGACCGTAACTATGGCTACACCTTC CASSYSDDRNYGYTF
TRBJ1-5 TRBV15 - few TGTGCCACCAGCAGAGATGGGTGGAGAAATCAGCCCCAGCATTTT CATSRDGWRNQPQHF
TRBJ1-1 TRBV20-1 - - TGCAGTGCTAGAGACCCGGGGGTCAACACTGAAGCTTTCTTT CSARDPGVNTEAFF
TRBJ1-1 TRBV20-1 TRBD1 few TGCAGTGCTGCAGGGGGCGCGGCGGTTGGGACTGAAGCTTTCTTT CSAAGGAAVGTEAFF
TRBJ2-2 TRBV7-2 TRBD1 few TGTGCCAGCAGCTCTCGACAGGGTGACACCGGGGAGCTGTTTTTT CASSSRQGDTGELFF
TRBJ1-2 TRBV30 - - TGTGCCTGGAGTACCGGGCATAACTATGGCTACACCTTC CAWSTGHNYGYTF
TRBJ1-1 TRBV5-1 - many TGCGCCAGCAGCTTTCACCAGGGGACGTCCCCTGAAGCTTTCTTT CASSFHQGTSPEAFF
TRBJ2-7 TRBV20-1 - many TGCAGTGCTAGCACGGGGACCACGGGACTTGCCTACGAGCAGTACTTC CSASTGTTGLAYEQYF
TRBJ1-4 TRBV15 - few TGTACCACCAGCAGAGCCCGGGTTGAAAAACTGTTTTTT CTTSRARVEKLFF
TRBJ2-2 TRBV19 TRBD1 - TGTGCCAGTACCCCCCCGGGACAGGTTAACACCGGGGAGCTGTTTTTT CASTPPGQVNTGELFF
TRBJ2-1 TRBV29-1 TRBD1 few TGCAGCGTTGAAGAAGTGACAGGGGCAGAGCAGTTCTTC CSVEEVTGAEQFF